The rows below give T cell receptor beta chains drawn from one sample of a study of control samples from healthy donors and cancer patients. The table came from immunoSEQ multiplex PCR; TCRdb's copy has only in-frame clones and leaves some out. The repertoire holds about 110,000 clones, 75% to 90% seen once, with 17% in the top ten. Sequencing used blood. Receptors originate from a woman between 50 and 59 years old in good health. CDR3s include the opening cysteine and the closing phenylalanine or tryptophan. The order of the fields is D gene, V gene, J gene, clone size, CDR3 protein, CDR3 DNA. D genes are given only for firm matches. A row's size may be missing; if present it is once, few, many or a size class.

>.|TRBV7-8|TRBJ2-7|few
CASSFSQGKSYEQYF
TGTGCCAGCAGCTTTAGTCAGGGGAAGTCCTACGAGCAGTACTTC
>.|TRBV27|TRBJ1-2|.
CASSLRGHGNYGYTF
TGTGCCAGCAGTTTGAGGGGTCATGGAAACTATGGCTACACCTTC
>.|TRBV5-1|TRBJ1-5|.
CASSLGSGTSDQPQHF
TGCGCCAGCAGCTTGGGTTCGGGGACCTCTGATCAGCCCCAGCATTTT
>.|TRBV19|TRBJ2-6|.
CASSISFPPQGSSGANVLTF
TGTGCCAGTAGTATCTCCTTCCCCCCACAGGGTTCCTCTGGGGCCAACGTCCTGACTTTC
>.|TRBV7-2|TRBJ1-2|.
CASSLDGTNYGYTF
TGTGCCAGCAGCTTAGACGGCACCAACTATGGCTACACCTTC
>TRBD1|TRBV19|TRBJ1-5|.
CASSKTGTVSNQPQHF
TGTGCCAGTAGTAAGACCGGGACAGTAAGCAATCAGCCCCAGCATTTT
>TRBD1|TRBV30|TRBJ2-7|.
CAWKLTGSSYEQYF
TGTGCCTGGAAGCTGACAGGGAGCTCCTACGAGCAGTACTTC
>TRBD1|TRBV6-1|TRBJ1-1|.
CASSPGQMNTEAFF
TGTGCCAGCAGTCCGGGACAGATGAACACTGAAGCTTTCTTT
>.|TRBV15|TRBJ1-1|.
CATSREVWSKNTEAFF
TGTGCCACCAGCAGAGAGGTTTGGAGCAAGAACACTGAAGCTTTCTTT
>.|TRBV7-6|TRBJ2-1|.
CASSFTNEQFF
TGTGCCAGCAGCTTTACAAATGAGCAGTTCTTC
>.|TRBV5-1|TRBJ2-2|.
CASSLSDELFF
TGCGCCAGCAGCTTGTCCGACGAGCTGTTTTTT
>TRBD1|TRBV6-6|TRBJ1-1|once
CASRDDRGRGPTEAFF
TGTGCCAGCAGGGATGACAGGGGGCGAGGGCCCACTGAAGCTTTCTTT
>.|TRBV19|TRBJ1-1|.
CASSSLGKGMTEAFF
TGTGCCAGTAGCTCCCTCGGGAAAGGGATGACTGAAGCTTTCTTT
>.|TRBV7-2|TRBJ2-6|.
CASSPFSGANVLTF
TGTGCCAGCAGCCCTTTTTCTGGGGCCAACGTCCTGACTTTC
>TRBD1|TRBV7-9|TRBJ2-2|.
CASSPGTANTGELFF
TGTGCCAGCAGCCCCGGGACAGCGAACACCGGGGAGCTGTTTTTT
>TRBD1|TRBV6-5|TRBJ1-2|.
CASSRDSSYGYTF
TGTGCCAGCAGCCGGGACAGTTCCTATGGCTACACCTTC
>.|TRBV4-1|TRBJ1-3|.
CASSQAPANTIYF
TGCGCCAGCAGCCAAGCCCCGGCGAACACCATATATTTT
>.|TRBV19|TRBJ1-4|.
CASSPTVGKNEKLFF
TGTGCCAGTAGCCCAACGGTGGGGAAAAATGAAAAACTGTTTTTT